A selection of T cell receptor beta chains follows, all from one sample in a study of OX40 agonist ivuxolimab in advanced cancers. TCRdb's table, derived via immunoSEQ multiplex PCR, lists solely in-frame clones and lacks some. The table includes 43,000 or so clones, over 60% detected once. Sequenced material: CD4+ or CD8+ T cells sorted from blood, taken in a trial of the OX40 agonist ivuxolimab. These receptors came from an adult with an advanced solid tumor such as melanoma, head and neck, liver or kidney cancer. Each CDR3 is given with its conserved first and last residue. Fields, in order: clone size, J gene, D gene, V gene, CDR3 protein, CDR3 DNA. The D gene is left open where the match is weak. Some rows mark clone size as missing; the rest say once, few, many or name a class of expanded clone.

.	TRBJ1-3	.	TRBV9	CASSPRGGTANTIYF	TGTGCCAGCAGCCCCCGGGGGGGCACTGCGAACACCATATATTTT
.	TRBJ2-7	TRBD2	TRBV7-2	CASSPGLAGNEQYF	TGTGCCAGCAGCCCAGGACTAGCGGGAAACGAGCAGTACTTC
few	TRBJ2-1	.	TRBV29-1	CSVATGGDNEQFF	TGCAGCGTTGCGACAGGCGGGGACAATGAGCAGTTCTTC
.	TRBJ2-5	.	TRBV25-1	CASSEFRVGETQYF	TGTGCCAGCAGTGAATTCAGGGTAGGAGAGACCCAGTACTTC
.	TRBJ2-1	.	TRBV6-5	CASSYSRENEQFF	TGTGCCAGCAGTTACTCTCGAGAGAATGAGCAGTTCTTC
.	TRBJ2-1	TRBD2	TRBV18	CASSPPGLAGEQFF	TGTGCCAGCTCACCACCGGGACTAGCCGGTGAGCAGTTCTTC
.	TRBJ2-3	TRBD1	TRBV7-3	CASSSTGGFTDTQYF	TGTGCCAGCAGCTCCACAGGGGGATTCACAGATACGCAGTATTTT
once	TRBJ1-1	.	TRBV5-1	CASSLGGTNTEAFF	TGCGCCAGCAGCTTGGGGGGCACGAACACTGAAGCTTTCTTT
.	TRBJ1-1	TRBD1	TRBV27	CASSSGQGGLMNTEAFF	TGTGCCAGCAGTTCAGGACAGGGGGGACTAATGAACACTGAAGCTTTCTTT
once	TRBJ2-7	.	TRBV5-1	CASTFGTGGYEQYF	TGCGCCAGCACCTTCGGGACTGGGGGATACGAGCAGTACTTC
.	TRBJ2-1	.	TRBV25-1	CAIQLYNEQFF	TGTGCCATCCAACTCTACAATGAGCAGTTCTTC
once	TRBJ2-6	.	TRBV5-1	CASSFYILTLRPGANVLTF	TGCGCCAGCAGCTTTTACATACTGACGCTGAGGCCTGGGGCCAACGTCCTGACTTTC
.	TRBJ2-5	.	TRBV28	CASPPEVSQETQYF	TGTGCCAGCCCACCCGAGGTAAGCCAAGAGACCCAGTACTTC
.	TRBJ1-3	.	TRBV4-2	CASSRGKQTSGNTIYF	TGTGCCAGCAGCCGGGGGAAGCAGACCTCTGGAAACACCATATATTTT
.	TRBJ2-1	.	TRBV21-1	CASRKEGNEQFF	TGTGCCAGCAGGAAAGAGGGGAATGAGCAGTTCTTC
.	TRBJ1-5	.	TRBV28	CASSFRGYNQPQHF	TGTGCCAGCAGTTTCCGGGGCTACAATCAGCCCCAGCATTTT
.	TRBJ1-5	.	TRBV2	CASNPDINQPQHF	TGTGCCAGCAATCCGGATATCAATCAGCCCCAGCATTTT
.	TRBJ1-6	.	TRBV5-1	CASSPTDNSPLHF	TGCGCCAGCAGCCCTACGGATAATTCACCCCTCCACTTT
few	TRBJ2-4	.	TRBV11-2	CASSPLRRIAKNIQYF	TGTGCCAGCAGCCCCTTGCGCCGGATAGCCAAAAACATTCAGTACTTC
once	TRBJ2-2	TRBD2	TRBV2	CASSGTSGNTGELFF	TGTGCCAGCAGTGGGACTAGCGGGAACACCGGGGAGCTGTTTTTT
.	TRBJ2-1	TRBD2	TRBV2	CASVKTSGSNEQFF	TGTGCCAGCGTCAAGACTAGCGGGAGTAATGAGCAGTTCTTC
.	TRBJ1-1	.	TRBV7-2	CASSLEGSNTEAFF	TGTGCCAGCAGCTTAGAGGGCAGCAACACTGAAGCTTTCTTT
few	TRBJ1-2	.	TRBV6-5	CASSYDLQGYGYTF	TGTGCCAGCAGTTACGACCTGCAGGGCTATGGCTACACCTTC
.	TRBJ2-7	.	TRBV28	CASSGRGAGYYEQYF	TGTGCCAGCAGCGGACGGGGGGCGGGATACTACGAGCAGTACTTC
.	TRBJ1-1	.	TRBV6-1	CASRRRGESAEAFF	TGTGCCAGCAGGAGAAGGGGGGAGAGCGCTGAAGCTTTCTTT
.	TRBJ1-2	.	TRBV6-5	CASSYSGTTAYGYTF	TGTGCCAGCAGTTACTCGGGGACCACGGCCTATGGCTACACCTTC
once	TRBJ1-2	TRBD1	TRBV6-1	CASSGGTAANYGYTF	TGTGCCAGCAGTGGAGGGACAGCAGCTAACTATGGCTACACCTTC
.	TRBJ2-3	.	TRBV5-1	CASSHRVSQSPDTQYF	TGCGCCAGCAGCCACAGGGTCAGTCAGAGCCCAGATACGCAGTATTTT
.	TRBJ1-2	TRBD1	TRBV10-3	CAIRAPGTGLYGYTF	TGTGCCATCAGGGCCCCCGGGACAGGCCTTTATGGCTACACCTTC
.	TRBJ1-2	TRBD1	TRBV6-5	CASRRPGGGYGYTF	TGTGCCAGCAGGAGACCAGGGGGCGGCTATGGCTACACCTTC
.	TRBJ2-7	.	TRBV6-6	CASSYSKKGGYEQYF	TGTGCCAGCAGTTACTCGAAGAAGGGTGGCTACGAGCAGTACTTC
.	TRBJ1-2	TRBD1	TRBV5-1	CASSFTGGGYGYTF	TGCGCCAGCAGCTTCACAGGGGGCGGCTATGGCTACACCTTC
.	TRBJ1-6	TRBD1	TRBV19	CASSTGQGADTWNSPLHF	TGTGCCAGTAGTACCGGACAGGGGGCTGATACGTGGAATTCACCCCTCCACTTT
.	TRBJ2-1	.	TRBV19	CASTHTLYNEQFF	TGTGCCAGTACCCACACGCTTTACAATGAGCAGTTCTTC
.	TRBJ2-7	TRBD1	TRBV12-5	CASVPGQGDPVGSYEQYF	TGTGCTAGTGTCCCGGGACAGGGAGATCCCGTCGGCTCCTACGAGCAGTACTTC
few	TRBJ2-1	TRBD2	TRBV15	CATSRDLAGVSNEQFF	TGTGCCACCAGCAGAGACCTAGCGGGAGTAAGTAATGAGCAGTTCTTC
.	TRBJ2-7	.	TRBV30	CAWALPGTSNF	TGTGCCTGGGCCCTACCCGGGACTTCGAACTTC
.	TRBJ1-1	.	TRBV5-1	CASSWGGGTEAFF	TGCGCCAGCAGCTGGGGGGGAGGCACTGAAGCTTTCTTT
.	TRBJ2-7	.	TRBV6-5	CASSQAGYEQYF	TGTGCCAGCAGTCAAGCCGGCTACGAGCAGTACTTC
.	TRBJ2-7	.	TRBV30	CAWSGTFTYEQYF	TGTGCCTGGAGTGGGACTTTTACCTACGAGCAGTACTTC
.	TRBJ2-3	.	TRBV6-1	CASEDISTDTQYF	TGTGCCAGCGAAGACATAAGCACAGATACGCAGTATTTT
.	TRBJ1-4	TRBD1	TRBV6-1	CASSVPGQGWRRF	TGTGCCAGCAGCGTCCCGGGACAGGGATGGAGGCGTTTT
few	TRBJ1-5	TRBD1	TRBV2	CASRRDLDRINQPQHF	TGTGCCAGCAGGAGGGACCTGGACAGGATTAATCAGCCCCAGCATTTT
.	TRBJ2-5	.	TRBV19	CASSIQLNVGGSQETQYF	TGTGCCAGTAGTATACAGTTGAATGTAGGGGGGTCACAAGAGACCCAGTACTTC
.	TRBJ2-7	.	TRBV6-1	CASSVYRTVYEQYF	TGTGCCAGCAGTGTATATCGGACCGTCTACGAGCAGTACTTC
once	TRBJ2-3	TRBD2	TRBV28	CASRPRASGRGADTQYF	TGTGCCAGCAGACCTAGGGCTAGCGGGAGGGGGGCAGATACGCAGTATTTT
.	TRBJ2-5	.	TRBV2	CASSERRLQETQYF	TGTGCCAGCAGCGAACGGCGGTTACAAGAGACCCAGTACTTC